This TCR beta chain originates from a study of long-term antiretroviral therapy in people with HIV. This clone was observed a single time. Its matching antigen is unknown. Only United States sites treated participants with HIV. Broader study findings: Blood collection from about 2004 to 2018 possibly occurred under older ART regimens. An increase in diversity followed ART, yet levels stayed below transplant donor controls. Dominant in the repertoire at all time points were clones expanded before ART.

It was version v3.0 of the immunoSEQ assay that was run at survey level. Only in-frame clones appear in the TCRdb table, and some are missing; sequencing was by immunoSEQ multiplex PCR. The sample gives fewer than 20,000 clones, about 86% of which show up once; approximately 9% is in the top ten. Germline V lookup: CDR1 SGHRS, CDR2 YFSETQ. The CDR3 spans 14 residues. V shed 0 bases and J shed 3 bases, with 10 bases lying between them. The receptor was isolated from a man aged 45-65 years with HIV. Sample: unsorted PBMCs, taken 0.3 years before starting antiretroviral therapy. The chain combines TRBV5-1 with TRBJ2-7, with a tentative D call TRBD2 (6 bases). The CDR3 region is CASSLDLASYEQYF. The DNA of the CDR3 is TGCGCCAGCAGCTTGGACCTAGCGAGCTACGAGCAGTACTTC.